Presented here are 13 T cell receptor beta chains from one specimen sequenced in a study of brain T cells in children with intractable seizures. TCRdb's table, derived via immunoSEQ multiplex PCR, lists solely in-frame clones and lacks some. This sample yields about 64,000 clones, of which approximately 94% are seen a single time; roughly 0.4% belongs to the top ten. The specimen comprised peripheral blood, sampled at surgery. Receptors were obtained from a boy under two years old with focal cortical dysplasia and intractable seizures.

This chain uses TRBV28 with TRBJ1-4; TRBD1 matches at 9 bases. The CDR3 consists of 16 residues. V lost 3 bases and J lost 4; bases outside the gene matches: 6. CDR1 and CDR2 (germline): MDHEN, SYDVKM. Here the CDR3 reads CASSFPRQGGNEKLFF. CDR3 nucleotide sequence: TGTGCCAGCAGTTTCCCCCGACAGGGGGGTAATGAAAAACTGTTTTTT.

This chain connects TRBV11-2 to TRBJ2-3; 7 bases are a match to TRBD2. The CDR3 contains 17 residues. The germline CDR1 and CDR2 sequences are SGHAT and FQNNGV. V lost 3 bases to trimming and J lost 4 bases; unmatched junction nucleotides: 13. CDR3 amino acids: CASSFEGGPFLSDTQYF. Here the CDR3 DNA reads TGTGCCAGCAGCTTCGAGGGAGGGCCTTTTTTGTCAGATACGCAGTATTTT.

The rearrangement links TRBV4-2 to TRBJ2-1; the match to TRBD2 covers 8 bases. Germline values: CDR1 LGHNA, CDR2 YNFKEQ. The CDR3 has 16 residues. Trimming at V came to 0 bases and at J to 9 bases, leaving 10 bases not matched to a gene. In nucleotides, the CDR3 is TGTGCCAGCAGCCAAGATAGGGGGACTAGAGGCGGTGAGCAGTTCTTC. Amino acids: CASSQDRGTRGGEQFF.

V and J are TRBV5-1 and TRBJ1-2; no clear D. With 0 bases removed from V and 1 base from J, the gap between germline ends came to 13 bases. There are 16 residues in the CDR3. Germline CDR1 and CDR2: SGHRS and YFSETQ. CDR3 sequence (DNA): TGCGCCAGCAGCTTGGAACGGTGGGAGGTTAACTATGGCTACACCTTC. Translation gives CASSLERWEVNYGYTF. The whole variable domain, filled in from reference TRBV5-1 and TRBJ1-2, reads KAGVTQTPRYLIKTRGQQVTLSCSPISGHRSVSWYQQTPGQGLQFLFEYFSETQRNKGNFPGRFSGRQFSNSRSEMNVSTLELGDSALYLCASSLERWEVNYGYTFGSGTRLTVV.

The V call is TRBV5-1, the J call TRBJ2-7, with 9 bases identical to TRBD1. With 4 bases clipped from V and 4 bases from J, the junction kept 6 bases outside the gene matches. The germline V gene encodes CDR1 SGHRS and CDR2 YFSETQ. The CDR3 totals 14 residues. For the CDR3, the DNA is TGCGCCAGCAGCCCAGGACAGGGGCGGTACGAGCAGTACTTC. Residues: CASSPGQGRYEQYF.

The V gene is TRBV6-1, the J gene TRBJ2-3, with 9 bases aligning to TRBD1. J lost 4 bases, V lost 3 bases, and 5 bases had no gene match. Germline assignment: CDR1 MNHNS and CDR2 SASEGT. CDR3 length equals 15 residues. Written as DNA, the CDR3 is TGTGCCAGCAGTGATGACAGGGGGGCCGCAGATACGCAGTATTTT. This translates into CASSDDRGAADTQYF.

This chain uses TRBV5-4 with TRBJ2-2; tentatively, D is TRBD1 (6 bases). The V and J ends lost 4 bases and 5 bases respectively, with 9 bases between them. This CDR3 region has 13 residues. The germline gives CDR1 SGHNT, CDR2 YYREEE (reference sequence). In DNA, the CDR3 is TGTGCCAGCAGCAAGGACAGAACCGGGGAGCTGTTTTTT. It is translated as CASSKDRTGELFF.

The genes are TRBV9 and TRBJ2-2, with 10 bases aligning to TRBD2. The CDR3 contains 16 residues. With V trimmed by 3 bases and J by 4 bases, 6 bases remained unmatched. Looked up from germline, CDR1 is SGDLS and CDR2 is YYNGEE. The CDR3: CASSEAGGPITGELFF. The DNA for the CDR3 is TGTGCCAGCAGCGAAGCGGGAGGGCCTATCACCGGGGAGCTGTTTTTT.

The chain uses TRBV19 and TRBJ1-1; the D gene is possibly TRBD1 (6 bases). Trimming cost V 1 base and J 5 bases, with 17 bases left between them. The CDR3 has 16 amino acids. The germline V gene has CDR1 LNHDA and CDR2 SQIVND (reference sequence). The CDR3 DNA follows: TGTGCCAGTAGTATAGTCGGCAGGGGTATGGGAACTGAAGCTTTCTTT. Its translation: CASSIVGRGMGTEAFF.

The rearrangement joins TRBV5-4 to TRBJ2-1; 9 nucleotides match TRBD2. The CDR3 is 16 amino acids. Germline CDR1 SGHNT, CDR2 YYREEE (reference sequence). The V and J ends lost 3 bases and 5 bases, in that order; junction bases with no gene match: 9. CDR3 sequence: CASSSTGGGGDNEQFF. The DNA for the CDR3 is TGTGCCAGCAGCTCCACGGGCGGGGGGGGTGACAATGAGCAGTTCTTC. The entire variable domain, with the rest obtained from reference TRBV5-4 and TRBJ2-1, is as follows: ETGVTQSPTHLIKTRGQQVTLRCSSQSGHNTVSWYQQALGQGPQFIFQYYREEENGRGNFPPRFSGLQFPNYSSELNVNALELDDSALYLCASSSTGGGGDNEQFFGPGTRLTVL.

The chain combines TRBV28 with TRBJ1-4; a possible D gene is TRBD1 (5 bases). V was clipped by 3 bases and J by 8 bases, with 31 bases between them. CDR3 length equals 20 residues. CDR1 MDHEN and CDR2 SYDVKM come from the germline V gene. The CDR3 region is CASSLGLWSLGTADGEKLFF. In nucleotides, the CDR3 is TGTGCCAGCAGTTTGGGGCTTTGGTCCTTGGGCACGGCCGACGGGGAAAAACTGTTTTTT.

The CDR3: CASSPRIEGGGDTQYF. CDR3 nucleotides: TGTGCCAGCAGCCCAAGAATCGAGGGGGGGGGAGATACGCAGTATTTT. This sequence joins TRBV11-2 and TRBJ2-3; weak D call: TRBD2 (7 bases). The V end lost 5 bases, the J end lost 5 bases, and 20 bases lay between the germline ends. The CDR3 is 16 residues long. In germline, CDR1 is SGHAT, CDR2 FQNNGV.

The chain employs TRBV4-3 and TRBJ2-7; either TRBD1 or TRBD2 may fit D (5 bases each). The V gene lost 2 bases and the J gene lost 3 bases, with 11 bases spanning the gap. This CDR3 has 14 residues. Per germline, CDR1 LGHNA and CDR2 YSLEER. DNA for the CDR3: TGCGCCAGCAGCCAATCTCGGGACCACTACGAGCAGTACTTC. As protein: CASSQSRDHYEQYF.